The 14 T cell receptor beta chains in this list originate from one sample, sequenced in a study of low-dose radiotherapy and immunotherapy resistance in tumors. TRAV- and TRBV-specific primers were used for first-strand cDNA, which covered alpha and beta chains. The authors amplified TCRs for around 20 PCR cycles with a constant-region primer and a V-primer adapter. TCRdb called the reads again in MiXCR, with one record for every CDR3 protein. Seen here are 60,000 or so distinct CDR3 sequences, less than 30% observed once, and the top ten hold less than 8%. This sample's time point: before trial treatment. Source: PBMCs, taken before treatment. The receptors here all came from a male donor with rectosigmoid adenocarcinoma.

This clonotype was detected many times. The rearrangement uses TRBV6-2 or TRBV6-3 and TRBJ2-1; 8 nucleotides line up with TRBD1. In germline, CDR1 is MNHEY, CDR2 SVGEGT. The junction had 14 bases not matched to a gene; V was cut back by 0 bases and J by 1 base. The CDR3 totals 20 residues. In DNA, the CDR3 is TGTGCCAGCAGTTACTCGATCGCCGAACAGACAGGGGATTCCTACAATGAGCAGTTCTTC. This sequence encodes CASSYSIAEQTGDSYNEQFF.

This clonotype was observed at least ten times. This chain links TRBV9 with TRBJ2-1, with 10 bases that match TRBD2. CDR3 size: 15 residues. V shed 0 bases, J shed 7 bases, and the junction held 4 bases outside the gene matches. Germline V gene data show CDR1 as SGDLS and CDR2 as YYNGEE. CDR3 bases: TGTGCCAGCAGCGTAGCTACAGCGGGAGGGAATGAGCAGTTCTTC. This gives the protein CASSVATAGGNEQFF.

This clonotype was detected ten times or more. V usage is TRBV11-1 and J usage is TRBJ2-5, with a weak D call TRBD2 (6 bases). Per germline, CDR1 SGHAT and CDR2 FQDESV (reference sequence). Trimming stripped 5 bases from V and 5 bases from J, with 12 bases between. The CDR3 contains 13 residues. The CDR3 DNA sequence: TGTGCCAGCAGCGTGCGGGGACGGGAGACCCAGTACTTC. This sequence encodes CASSVRGRETQYF. Combining the CDR3 with reference TRBV11-1 and TRBJ2-5 gives the whole variable domain EAEVAQSPRYKITEKSQAVAFWCDPISGHATLYWYRQILGQGPELLVQFQDESVVDDSQLPKDRFSAERLKGVDSTLKIQPAELGDSAMYLCASSVRGRETQYFGPGTRLLVL.

This chain's CDR3 is CASSYSPAGIYSGLGETQYF. The CDR3 DNA sequence: TGTGCCAGCAGTTACTCCCCAGCGGGGATCTATAGCGGCTTGGGAGAGACCCAGTACTTC. This sequence joins TRBV6-8 and TRBJ2-5; 7 nucleotides line up with TRBD2. The J segment lost 4 bases and the V segment lost 0 bases, leaving 20 bases of the junction unmatched. This CDR3 has 20 residues. Per the germline V gene, CDR1 is MNHGY and CDR2 is SAAAGT.

This chain links TRBV6-2 or TRBV6-3 with TRBJ2-3; TRBD2 aligns across 7 bases. Germline values: CDR1 MNHEY, CDR2 SVGEGT. With V trimmed by 5 bases and J by 4 bases, 9 bases remained unmatched. The CDR3 covers 15 residues. The CDR3, as DNA: TGTGCCAGCAGTATATCTGGGGCGGGGGCAGATACGCAGTATTTT. Encoded protein: CASSISGAGADTQYF.

The chain uses TRBV4-3 and TRBJ2-5, with 11 bases that match TRBD2. CDR1 and CDR2 from the germline V gene are LGHNA and YSLEER. This CDR3 is built from 19 residues. Trimming took 1 base from V and 3 from J; bases not matched to a gene: 13. The CDR3 nucleotides are TGCGCCAGCAGCCAAGCATCTAGTCAGGCGGGACTAGCGGAAGAGACCCAGTACTTC. This sequence encodes CASSQASSQAGLAEETQYF.

There are many counts of this clonotype. The chain employs TRBV5-1 and TRBJ2-6, with 7 bases that match TRBD1. This CDR3 has 15 residues. Trimming removed 7 bases from V and 4 bases from J; junction bases left unmatched: 8. Per the germline V gene, CDR1 is SGHRS and CDR2 is YFSETQ. CDR3 nucleotides: TGCGCCAGCCTCCCAACAGGGGCCGGGGCCAACGTCCTGACTTTC. This gives the protein CASLPTGAGANVLTF.

This clonotype was counted many times. This chain connects TRBV29-1 to TRBJ1-1; D is ambiguous. The V gene lost 0 bases and the J gene lost 4 bases, with 6 bases spanning the gap. In germline, CDR1 is SQVTM, CDR2 ANQGSEA. The CDR3 totals 12 residues. This CDR3 reads CSVEERSTEAFF. CDR3 coding DNA: TGCAGCGTTGAAGAGAGGAGCACTGAAGCTTTCTTT.

In this sample, this clonotype turned up many times. The chain uses TRBV7-2 and TRBJ1-5; no clear D. CDR1 and CDR2 (germline): SGHTA, FQGNSA. The ends were cut back, 5 bases at V and 1 base at J, with 9 bases in the middle. The CDR3 loop spans 14 amino acids. The CDR3 coding sequence is TGTGCCAGCAGCGCCGGCCTGAGCAATCAGCCCCAGCATTTT. Translated: CASSAGLSNQPQHF.

Ten or more counts support this clonotype. This chain uses TRBV29-1 with TRBJ2-4, with D perhaps matching TRBD2 (6 bases). V shed 6 bases and J shed 1 base, with 16 bases lying between them. Germline V lookup: CDR1 SQVTM, CDR2 ANQGSEA. This CDR3 spans 15 amino acids. CDR3 sequence (DNA): TGCAGCGTCAGCGGAGGGGCGCGGGCCAAAAACATTCAGTACTTC. Translating it yields CSVSGGARAKNIQYF.

This clonotype appeared a single time. The rearrangement uses TRBV28 and TRBJ1-2; 8 nucleotides agree with TRBD1. With 2 bases clipped from V and 4 bases from J, the junction kept 6 bases outside the gene matches. Germline CDR1 is MDHEN and CDR2 is SYDVKM. The CDR3 runs to 15 residues. CDR3 region: CASSLQTGVSYGYTF. The CDR3 nucleotides read TGTGCCAGCAGTTTACAGACAGGGGTATCCTATGGCTACACCTTC.

The chain recombines TRBV5-6 with TRBJ2-5; the D gene is possibly TRBD1 (5 bases). CDR3 size: 14 residues. V was clipped by 0 bases and J by 1 base, with 7 bases between them. Germline-derived CDR1 and CDR2 are SGHDT and YYEEEE. CDR3 residues: CASSLGRAQETQYF. The DNA for the CDR3 is TGTGCCAGCAGCTTGGGCAGGGCCCAAGAGACCCAGTACTTC.

This chain connects TRBV7-3 to TRBJ1-1; D uncertain. The germline gives CDR1 SGHTA, CDR2 FQGTGA. V was shortened by 5 bases and J by 0 bases, with 10 bases between the two germline ends. The CDR3 is 14 amino acids. The CDR3 reads CASSEGPLNTEAFF. In nucleotides, the CDR3 is TGTGCCAGCAGCGAAGGACCGCTGAACACTGAAGCTTTCTTT. The entire variable domain, with the rest obtained from reference TRBV7-3 and TRBJ1-1, is as follows: GAGVSQTPSNKVTEKGKYVELRCDPISGHTALYWYRQSLGQGPEFLIYFQGTGAADDSGLPNDRFFAVRPEGSVSTLKIQRTERGDSAVYLCASSEGPLNTEAFFGQGTRLTVV.

The rearrangement uses TRBV13 and TRBJ1-2; TRBD1 is a possible D gene (6 bases). From germline, CDR1 is PRHDT and CDR2 FYEKMQ (reference sequence). Trimming took 2 bases from V and 4 from J, leaving 8 bases between them. This CDR3 is built from 13 residues. CDR3 sequence (DNA): TGTGCCAGCAGCTTACGGGGGCCCTATGGCTACACCTTC. Its protein is CASSLRGPYGYTF.